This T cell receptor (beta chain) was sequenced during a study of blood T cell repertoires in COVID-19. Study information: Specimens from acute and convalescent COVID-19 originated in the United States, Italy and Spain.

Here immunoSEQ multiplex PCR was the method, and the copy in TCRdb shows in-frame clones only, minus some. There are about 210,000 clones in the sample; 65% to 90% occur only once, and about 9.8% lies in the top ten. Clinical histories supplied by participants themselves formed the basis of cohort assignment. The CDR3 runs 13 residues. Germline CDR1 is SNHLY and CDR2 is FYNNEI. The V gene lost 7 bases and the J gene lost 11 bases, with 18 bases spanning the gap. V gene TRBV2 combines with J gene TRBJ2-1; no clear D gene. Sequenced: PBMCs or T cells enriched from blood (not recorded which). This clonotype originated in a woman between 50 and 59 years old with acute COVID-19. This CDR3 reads CASTPAELRQQFF. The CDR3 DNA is TGTGCCAGCACCCCCGCCGAGCTGAGGCAGCAGTTCTTC.